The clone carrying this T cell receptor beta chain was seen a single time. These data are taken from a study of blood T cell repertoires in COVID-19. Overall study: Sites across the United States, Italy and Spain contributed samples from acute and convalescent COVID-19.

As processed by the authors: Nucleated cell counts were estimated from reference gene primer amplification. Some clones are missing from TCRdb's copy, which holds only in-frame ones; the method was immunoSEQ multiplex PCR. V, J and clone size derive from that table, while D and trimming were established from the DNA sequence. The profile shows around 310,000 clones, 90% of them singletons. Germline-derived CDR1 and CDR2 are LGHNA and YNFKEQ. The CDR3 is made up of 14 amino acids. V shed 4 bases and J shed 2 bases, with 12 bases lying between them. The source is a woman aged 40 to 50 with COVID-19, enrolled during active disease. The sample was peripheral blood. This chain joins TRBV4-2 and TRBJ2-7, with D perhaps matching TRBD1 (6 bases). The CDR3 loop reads CASSLIGGPYEQYF. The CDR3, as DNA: TGTGCCAGCAGCCTAATAGGGGGACCCTACGAGCAGTACTTC.